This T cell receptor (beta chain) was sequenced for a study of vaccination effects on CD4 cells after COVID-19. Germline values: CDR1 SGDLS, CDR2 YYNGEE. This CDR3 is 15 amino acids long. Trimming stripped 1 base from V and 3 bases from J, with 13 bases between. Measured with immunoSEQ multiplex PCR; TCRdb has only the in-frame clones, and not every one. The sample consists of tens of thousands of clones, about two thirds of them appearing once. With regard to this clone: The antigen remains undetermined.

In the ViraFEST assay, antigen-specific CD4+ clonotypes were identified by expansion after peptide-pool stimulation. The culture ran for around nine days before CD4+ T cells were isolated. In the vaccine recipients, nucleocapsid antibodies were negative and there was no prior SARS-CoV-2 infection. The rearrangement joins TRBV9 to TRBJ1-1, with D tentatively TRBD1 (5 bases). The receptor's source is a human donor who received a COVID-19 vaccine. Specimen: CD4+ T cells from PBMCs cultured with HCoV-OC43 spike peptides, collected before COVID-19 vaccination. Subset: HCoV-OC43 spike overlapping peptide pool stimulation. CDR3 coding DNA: TGTGCCAGCAGCGTAAGAGGGACGGTTGACACTGAAGCTTTCTTT. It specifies CASSVRGTVDTEAFF.